The 12 T cell receptor beta chains presented below share a single source sample, sequenced in a study of shared clonotypes between healthy human individuals. Sequencing used immunoSEQ multiplex PCR; TCRdb keeps in-frame clones, though not all of them. The sample lists around 500,000 clones; 76% were seen once. The sample consisted of PBMCs. These receptors originate from a woman in her 40s in good health. Some clones in this sample may be carry-over from other donors' samples.

The rearrangement links TRBV2 to TRBJ1-1, with D hard to call. Germline assignment: CDR1 SNHLY and CDR2 FYNNEI. The V end was cut by 7 bases, the J end by 6 bases, with 18 bases between. This CDR3 comprises 14 residues. CDR3 sequence: CASKNSDTYAEAFF. The CDR3 DNA follows: TGTGCCAGCAAGAACTCCGATACTTACGCTGAAGCTTTCTTT.

This clone was observed once. V is TRBV19 and J is TRBJ1-6; D is unresolved. This CDR3 is 13 amino acids long. V lost 3 bases to trimming and J lost 7 bases, with 7 bases between them. The germline gives CDR1 LNHDA, CDR2 SQIVND (reference sequence). CDR3 DNA: TGTGCCAGTAGTATGGTGGCGAATTCACCCCTCCACTTT. Amino acids: CASSMVANSPLHF.

The V call is TRBV19, the J call TRBJ1-5, with 7 bases aligning to TRBD1. This CDR3 comprises 13 residues. Germline V gene data show CDR1 as LNHDA and CDR2 as SQIVND (reference sequence). With V trimmed by 7 bases and J by 2 bases, 2 bases remained unmatched. The CDR3 sequence is CASKGAGNQPQHF. The CDR3 nucleotides are TGTGCCAGTAAGGGGGCTGGCAATCAGCCCCAGCATTTT.

The chain combines TRBV7-8 with TRBJ1-3, with 7 bases fitting TRBD1. The V and J ends lost 3 bases and 3 bases, in that order; junction bases with no gene match: 11. Germline values: CDR1 SGHVS, CDR2 FQNEAQ. This CDR3 region has 17 residues. The CDR3 protein is CASSLGSGGRVGNTIYF. In DNA form, the CDR3 reads TGTGCCAGCAGCTTGGGGTCAGGGGGAAGGGTTGGAAACACCATATATTTT.

The V gene is TRBV7-9, the J gene TRBJ2-2; possible D gene TRBD1, 6 bases. The CDR3 runs to 17 residues. The V end lost 5 bases, the J end lost 0 bases, and 16 bases lay between the germline ends. Germline CDR1 reads SEHNR; CDR2 reads FQNEAQ (reference sequence). CDR3 sequence (DNA): TGTGCCAGCAGCCTCGGTACAGGGTCGACGAACACCGGGGAGCTGTTTTTT. It encodes CASSLGTGSTNTGELFF.

The chain links TRBV18 to TRBJ2-1; maybe TRBD2 (5 bases). The germline gives CDR1 KGHSH, CDR2 LQKENI. The CDR3 runs 14 residues. The germline V and J ends were trimmed by 0 bases and 7 bases, with 10 bases remaining between them. The CDR3 spells CASSPPFGLNEQFF. CDR3 nucleotides: TGTGCCAGCTCACCACCGTTCGGACTGAATGAGCAGTTCTTC.

Remarks on this clone: A far larger clone is one nucleotide away, so this likely arose from a read error. This chain connects TRBV4-3 to TRBJ2-3; the D gene is possibly TRBD2 (5 bases). With 7 bases removed from V and 6 bases from J, the gap between germline ends came to 14 bases. The CDR3 spans 13 residues. Looked up from germline, CDR1 is LGHNA and CDR2 is YSLEER. CDR3 coding DNA: TGCGCCAGCAAGGAGGCTCTAGGGGATACGCAGTATTTT. Its protein is CASKEALGDTQYF.

This chain links TRBV4-1 with TRBJ2-7; tentative D call: TRBD1 (6 bases). CDR1 and CDR2 from the germline V gene are MGHRA and YSYEKL. CDR3 length: 15 amino acids. V shed 0 bases and J shed 2 bases, with 11 bases lying between them. In DNA form, the CDR3 reads TGCGCCAGCAGCCAAGAACAGGGAGTCGCCTACGAGCAGTACTTC. As protein: CASSQEQGVAYEQYF.

V gene TRBV28 combines with J gene TRBJ2-7; TRBD2 matches 7 bases. The CDR3 loop spans 16 amino acids. Germline V gives CDR1 MDHEN, CDR2 SYDVKM. J gave up 3 bases and V 3 bases, and 11 bases lay outside the gene matches. Here the CDR3 DNA reads TGTGCCAGCAGTTTTCGGGACCAGCGGGATTACTACGAGCAGTACTTC. It encodes CASSFRDQRDYYEQYF.

V gene TRBV2 combines with J gene TRBJ2-7; 7 bases line up with TRBD2. The ends lost 9 bases at V and 2 bases at J; junction bases unmatched: 4. Germline CDR1 reads SNHLY; CDR2 reads FYNNEI. This CDR3 contains 12 residues. CDR3 protein: CASGTIPYEQYF. CDR3 bases: TGTGCCAGTGGGACTATTCCCTACGAGCAGTACTTC.

This clone was found once. This chain connects TRBV15 to TRBJ2-1; D not certain. Per the germline V gene, CDR1 is LNHNV and CDR2 is YYDKDF (reference sequence). Trimming shortened V by 1 base and J by 6 bases, and 13 bases separated the two germline ends. This CDR3 is 15 amino acids long. CDR3 sequence: CATSRGGTEINEQFF. The CDR3 nucleotides are TGTGCCACCAGCAGAGGCGGAACGGAAATCAATGAGCAGTTCTTC.

The CDR3 DNA sequence: TGTGCCAGTAGTATTTTTTCGGGACGAGAAAAACTGTTTTTT. It yields the protein CASSIFSGREKLFF. The chain has TRBV19 and TRBJ1-4, with a tentative D call TRBD1 (5 bases). The CDR3 is 14 amino acids. Germline CDR1 LNHDA, CDR2 SQIVND (reference sequence). Trimming pared 3 bases from V and 8 bases from J, leaving 13 bases between.